This T cell receptor beta chain emerged from a study of T cell repertoires in cytomegalovirus infection. Study-level results: Across the ex vivo response, the dominant clonotypes were HLA-C-restricted CMV-specific TCR beta clonotypes.

TCRdb used MiXCR to reprocess the reads, holding one entry per CDR3 protein. The table has under 130,000 distinct CDR3 sequences, approximately 45% seen once; the top ten hold just under 75%. For this clonotype: Its antigen is not identified.

The CDR3 covers 15 residues. CDR1 is MDHEN and CDR2 is SYDVKM in the germline V gene. V dropped 3 bases and J dropped 4; count of bases not matched to a gene: 6. This material consisted of CD8+ T cells from cultured PBMCs, taken from culture after CMV antigen stimulation. The TCR was taken from a human donor in good health (CMV status not recorded). Some clones in this sample may be carry-over from other donors' samples. The V call is TRBV28, the J call TRBJ2-3, with TRBD1 identical over 8 bases. The CDR3 here is CASSFETGVSDTQYF. CDR3 in DNA: TGTGCCAGCAGTTTTGAGACAGGGGTCTCAGATACGCAGTATTTT.